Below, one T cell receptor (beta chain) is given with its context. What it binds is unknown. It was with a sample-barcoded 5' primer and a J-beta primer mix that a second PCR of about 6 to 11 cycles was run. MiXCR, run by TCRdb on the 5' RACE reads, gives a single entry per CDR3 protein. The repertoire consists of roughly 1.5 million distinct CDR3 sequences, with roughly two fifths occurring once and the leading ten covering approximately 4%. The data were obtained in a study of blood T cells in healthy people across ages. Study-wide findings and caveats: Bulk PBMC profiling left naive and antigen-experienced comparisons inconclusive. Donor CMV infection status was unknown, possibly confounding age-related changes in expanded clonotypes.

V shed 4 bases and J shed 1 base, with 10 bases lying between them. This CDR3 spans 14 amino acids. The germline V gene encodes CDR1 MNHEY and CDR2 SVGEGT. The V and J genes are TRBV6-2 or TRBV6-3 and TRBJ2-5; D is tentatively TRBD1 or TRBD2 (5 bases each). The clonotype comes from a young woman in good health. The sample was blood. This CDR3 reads CASSFRDLQETQYF. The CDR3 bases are TGTGCCAGCAGTTTCCGGGACCTCCAAGAGACCCAGTACTTC.